This T cell receptor (beta chain) was found in a study of a mutant IDH1 vaccine in newly diagnosed glioma. Study as a whole: Of the patients given treatment, roughly 60% were male and approximately 38% were female, and a mean age of around 44 years was recorded. Beforehand, treatment had been radiotherapy, temozolomide, or both; the majority received both. V12 fell at week 35 and V13, the study end, at week 47.

Time point specified: week 47, end of study. The vaccine gave 300 ug of a 20-mer mutant IDH1 peptide subcutaneously per dose. Vaccinations, eight in total, occurred in weeks 1, 3, 5, 7, 11, 15, 19, 23. Points on this clone: As yet, its antigen is unknown.

Germline CDR1 and CDR2: SGHVS and FNYEAQ. This CDR3 comprises 14 residues. V was clipped by 4 bases and J by 6 bases, with 12 bases between them. The data were produced by immunoSEQ multiplex PCR, yet TCRdb's version contains in-frame clones alone and is incomplete. This table holds 30,000 to 35,000 clones, 80% to 95% found once. This receptor was obtained from a woman in her forties with glioma. The sample here was PBMCs, taken from a glioma patient whose treatment included an IDH1 peptide vaccine. J is TRBJ2-2 and V is TRBV7-6; D ambiguous. CDR3 coding DNA: TGTGCCAGCAGCTACAATTCTGGGTCCGGGGAGCTGTTTTTT. It encodes CASSYNSGSGELFF.